These T cell receptor beta chains were read from a single sample in a study of CD8 T cells in ankylosing spondylitis. TCRdb itself ran the 5' RACE reads through MiXCR, one entry per CDR3 protein. In the table there are some 840,000 distinct CDR3 sequences, roughly 10% of which are singletons. Sequences were obtained from blood, either unsorted or a sorted T cell fraction (not recorded which). Receptors were obtained from a male donor with ankylosing spondylitis. CDR3s include the opening cysteine and the closing phenylalanine or tryptophan. A D gene is named only where the DNA matches it firmly. Clone size is stated in some rows and not others, as once, few, many or a class when expanded.

TRBJ2-1	few	NA	TRBV4-1	TGCGCCAGCAGCCAATCTACGGGTACGGCCTACAATGAGCAGTTCTTC	CASSQSTGTAYNEQFF
TRBJ2-2	few	NA	TRBV7-6	TGTGCCAGCAGCTTAGCTCAGGGACACCTAATCAACACCGGGGAGCTGTTTTTT	CASSLAQGHLINTGELFF
TRBJ1-1	few	NA	TRBV18	TGTGCCAGCTCACCAGCAGGGGCTGAAGCTTTCTTT	CASSPAGAEAFF
TRBJ2-2	few	NA	TRBV11-2	TGTGCCAGCAGCTTTCGAGGGAGGGGGAATTGGGACACTTCGAACACCGGGGAGCTGTTTTTT	CASSFRGRGNWDTSNTGELFF
TRBJ2-3	NA	TRBD2	TRBV20-1	TGCAGTGCTAGAGATCCACTAGCGGGAGGGACAGATACGCAGTCTTTT	CSARDPLAGGTDTQSF
TRBJ2-1	many	NA	TRBV7-6	TGTGCCAGCAGCTTAAGGCCAGACTCCTACAATGAGCAGTTCTTC	CASSLRPDSYNEQFF
TRBJ1-1	few	TRBD1	TRBV12-3/TRBV12-4	TGTGCCAGCATACCGACACAGGGGGGGAACACTGAAGCTTTCTTT	CASIPTQGGNTEAFF
TRBJ1-5	few	TRBD1	TRBV7-8	TGTGCCAGCAGCTCGGACAGGCTACAGGGGCCCCAGCATTTT	CASSSDRLQGPQHF
TRBJ2-2	many	NA	TRBV29-1	TGCAGCGTTAGCCCATCGACGGATGGGTTGAACACCGGGGAGCTGTTTTTT	CSVSPSTDGLNTGELFF
TRBJ2-7	few	TRBD2	TRBV5-5	TGTGCCAGCAGCCTAGGGACTAGCGGAGAGCAGTACTTC	CASSLGTSGEQYF
TRBJ2-1	many	NA	TRBV2	TGTGCCAGCAGTGATGTTGGCTTCACACCTAACAATGAGCAGTTCTTC	CASSDVGFTPNNEQFF
TRBJ2-7	many	TRBD1	TRBV10-3	TGTGCCATCAGTAGGCAGGGGGCGGGAGAGCAGTACTTC	CAISRQGAGEQYF
TRBJ2-5	few	NA	TRBV7-6	TGTGCCAGCAGCTTCACAGCGACAGTTTCAGAGACCCAGTACTTC	CASSFTATVSETQYF
TRBJ1-2	NA	NA	TRBV7-9	TGTGCCAGCAGCTTAGGACAAGGGGCAGGCTATGGCTACACCTTC	CASSLGQGAGYGYTF
TRBJ2-7	few	TRBD1	TRBV5-1	TGCGCCAGCAGCTTGGGACAGGGAGATTTCTACGAGCAGTACTTC	CASSLGQGDFYEQYF
TRBJ1-2	many	NA	TRBV5-1	TGCGCCAGCAGCTTTTTCGCGGACTATGGCTACACCTTC	CASSFFADYGYTF
TRBJ1-1	NA	NA	TRBV7-2	TGTGCCAGCAGGACACAACCAGGGAACACTGAAGCTTTCTTT	CASRTQPGNTEAFF
TRBJ2-2	NA	TRBD1	TRBV5-1	TGCGCCAGCAGTACAGGGGCAAACCTAAACACCGGGGAGCTGTTTTTT	CASSTGANLNTGELFF
TRBJ2-7	few	NA	TRBV9	TGTGCCAGCAGCGTAGTAGGTGATAATTCCTACGAGCAGTACTTC	CASSVVGDNSYEQYF
TRBJ1-1	few	NA	TRBV7-9	TGTGCCAGCAGCTCCAGGACGGGGGTGGCGAACACTGAAGCTTTCTTT	CASSSRTGVANTEAFF
TRBJ2-7	NA	NA	TRBV5-6	TGTGCCAGCAGCCCACCCGGGGGGACAGGCGGCTCCTACGAGCAGTACTTC	CASSPPGGTGGSYEQYF
TRBJ2-1	NA	NA	TRBV21-1	TGTGCCAGCAGCAAAGGCCGGTCCACCAGCTCCTACAATGAGCAGTTCTTC	CASSKGRSTSSYNEQFF
TRBJ2-7	few	TRBD1	TRBV20-1	TGCAGTGCTAGAGAACCGGACAGGGGGCTTTACGAGCAGTACTTC	CSAREPDRGLYEQYF
TRBJ2-5	NA	TRBD2	TRBV5-1	TGCGCCAGCAGCGGTGTAGCGGGAGATTCAGAGACCCAGTACTTC	CASSGVAGDSETQYF
TRBJ1-2	NA	NA	TRBV4-2	TGTGCCAGCAGCCAAGAGGGGAGGAGCTATGGCTACACCTTC	CASSQEGRSYGYTF
TRBJ2-2	few	NA	TRBV7-2	TGTGCCAGCAGCTTACCGGCTTGGGCGGGGGAGCTGTTTTTT	CASSLPAWAGELFF
TRBJ2-2	NA	NA	TRBV9	TGTGCCAGCACCCAAAGGGAGGCGGGACACACCGGGGAGCTGTTTTTT	CASTQREAGHTGELFF
TRBJ2-1	few	NA	TRBV7-6	TGTGCCAGCAGCTCGACGTCGGCGGGGAGCTCCTACAATGAGCAGTTCTTC	CASSSTSAGSSYNEQFF
TRBJ1-2	NA	NA	TRBV7-9	TGTGCCAGCAGCTTAAAAGAAGTAACTGGCTACACCTTC	CASSLKEVTGYTF
TRBJ2-7	NA	NA	TRBV5-1	TGCGCCAGCAGCTTCCTGCGGGATGATTCCTACGAGCAGTACTTC	CASSFLRDDSYEQYF
TRBJ2-7	few	NA	TRBV4-1	TGCGCCAGCTCAGGAAAGTACGAGCAGTACTTC	CASSGKYEQYF
TRBJ2-3	NA	TRBD2	TRBV20-1	TGCAGTGCTAGAGTGTTGAGACTAGCGAGCACAGATACGCAGTATTTT	CSARVLRLASTDTQYF
TRBJ1-4	NA	NA	TRBV20-1	TGCAGTGCGATGAACAGGGTTAGTGAAAAACTGTTTTTT	CSAMNRVSEKLFF
TRBJ1-4	many	TRBD1	TRBV9	TGTGCCAGCAGCGCCGACAGGGTGAGGGAAAAACTGTTTTTT	CASSADRVREKLFF
TRBJ1-1	many	TRBD1	TRBV5-1	TGCGCCAGCAACTGGGACAGGAACACTGAAGCTTTCTTT	CASNWDRNTEAFF
TRBJ2-3	NA	NA	TRBV7-2	TGTGCCAGCAGCTTAGTGGGCACGCTCACAGATACGCAGTATTTT	CASSLVGTLTDTQYF
TRBJ2-7	few	NA	TRBV20-1	TGCAGTGCTAGAGTATTCCAGGGATACGAGCAGTACTTC	CSARVFQGYEQYF
TRBJ2-1	few	NA	TRBV7-2	TGTGCCAGCAGCTTAGCCCGGACAGTCAATGAGCAGTTCTTC	CASSLARTVNEQFF
TRBJ2-7	few	TRBD1	TRBV7-2	TGTGCCAGCAGCCAAGCGACAGGGAGATACGAGCAGTACTTC	CASSQATGRYEQYF
TRBJ2-7	NA	TRBD2	TRBV7-6	TGTGCCAGCGGGGCTAGCGGGTACTACGAGCAGTACTTC	CASGASGYYEQYF
TRBJ2-1	NA	TRBD2	TRBV4-3	TGCGCCAGCAGCCACGGAGGGGACTACCTATACAATGAGCAGTTCTTC	CASSHGGDYLYNEQFF
TRBJ1-1	NA	NA	TRBV7-2	TGTGCCAGCAGCTTAGCTTCCACAGGGTCCACTGAAGCTTTCTTT	CASSLASTGSTEAFF
TRBJ1-1	many	NA	TRBV10-3	TGTGCCATCAGTGAGTTGAGGGGAGGCACTGAAGCTTTCTTT	CAISELRGGTEAFF
TRBJ1-2	NA	NA	TRBV29-1	TGCAGCGTTGAAGGATGGACAGTCAGCTATGGCTACACCTTC	CSVEGWTVSYGYTF
TRBJ2-7	NA	NA	TRBV6-6	TGTGCCACAGGGACCAGATTTTACGAGCAGTACTTC	CATGTRFYEQYF
TRBJ2-2	many	TRBD2	TRBV12-3/TRBV12-4	TGTGCCAGCAGTCCTCGACTAGCGAGGAACACCGGGGAGCTGTTTTTT	CASSPRLARNTGELFF
TRBJ1-5	few	TRBD1	TRBV2	TGTGCCAGCAGTGACAGGGGGCACGGTCAGCCCCAGCATTTT	CASSDRGHGQPQHF
TRBJ2-3	NA	NA	TRBV3-1	TGTGCCAGCAGCCGGATATACACCTGGGGACACGCAGCCACAGATACGCAGTATTTT	CASSRIYTWGHAATDTQYF
TRBJ1-1	few	NA	TRBV9	TGTGCCAGCAGCGTAAACCCAGGGAGGAACACTGAAGCTTTCTTT	CASSVNPGRNTEAFF
TRBJ2-7	few	TRBD2	TRBV18	TGTGCCAGCTCACCAGGACTAGTCGGCTACGAGCAGTACTTC	CASSPGLVGYEQYF
TRBJ2-3	few	NA	TRBV20-1	TGCAGTGCTATCCGAGCAGGGTACTACACAGATACGCAGTATTTT	CSAIRAGYYTDTQYF
TRBJ2-7	NA	NA	TRBV7-2	TGTGCCAGCAACCCGGTCGGAGATCCCTCCTACGAGCAGTACTTC	CASNPVGDPSYEQYF
TRBJ2-1	NA	TRBD1	TRBV7-2	TGTGCCAGCAGCTTTTTCCAGACAGGGATTGATGTTGGTGAGCAGTTCTTC	CASSFFQTGIDVGEQFF
TRBJ2-5	many	NA	TRBV29-1	TGCAGCGTGGGATGGGCCACAGTGGGGGAGACCCAGTACTTC	CSVGWATVGETQYF
TRBJ1-1	few	NA	TRBV20-1	TGCAGTGCCACAGGAGAATGGATGGCTGAAGCTTTCTTT	CSATGEWMAEAFF
TRBJ2-3	few	NA	TRBV27	TGTGCCAGCAAGCAATTTGGGGTCAGGTGCACAGATACGCAGTATTTT	CASKQFGVRCTDTQYF
TRBJ2-7	NA	NA	TRBV11-2	TGTGCCAGCAGCTCACGAGGACTCTCCTACGAGCAGTACTTC	CASSSRGLSYEQYF
TRBJ2-1	many	TRBD2	TRBV29-1	TGCAGCGTAAGGACTAGTGATTACAATGAGCAGTTCTTC	CSVRTSDYNEQFF